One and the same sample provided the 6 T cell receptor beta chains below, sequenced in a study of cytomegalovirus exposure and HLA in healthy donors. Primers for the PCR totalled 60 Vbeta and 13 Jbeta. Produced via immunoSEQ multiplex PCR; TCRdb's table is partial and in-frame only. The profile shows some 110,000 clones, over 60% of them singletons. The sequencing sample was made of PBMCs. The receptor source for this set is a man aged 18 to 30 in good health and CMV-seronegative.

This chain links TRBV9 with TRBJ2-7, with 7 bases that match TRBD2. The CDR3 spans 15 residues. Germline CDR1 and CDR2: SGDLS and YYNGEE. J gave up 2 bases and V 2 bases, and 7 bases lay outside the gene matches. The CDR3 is CASSVSGKETYEQYF. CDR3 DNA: TGTGCCAGCAGCGTGAGCGGGAAGGAAACCTACGAGCAGTACTTC. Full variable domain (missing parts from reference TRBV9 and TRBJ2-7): DSGVTQTPKHLITATGQRVTLRCSPRSGDLSVYWYQQSLDQGLQFLIQYYNGEERAKGNILERFSAQQFPDLHSELNLSSLELGDSALYFCASSVSGKETYEQYFGPGTRLTVT.

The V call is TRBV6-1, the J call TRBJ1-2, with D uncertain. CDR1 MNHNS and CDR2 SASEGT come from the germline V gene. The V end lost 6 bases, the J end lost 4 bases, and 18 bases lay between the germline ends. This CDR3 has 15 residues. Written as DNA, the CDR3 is TGTGCCAGCAGCCTCCAGCGCGGGGAGGTCTATGGCTACACCTTC. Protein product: CASSLQRGEVYGYTF.

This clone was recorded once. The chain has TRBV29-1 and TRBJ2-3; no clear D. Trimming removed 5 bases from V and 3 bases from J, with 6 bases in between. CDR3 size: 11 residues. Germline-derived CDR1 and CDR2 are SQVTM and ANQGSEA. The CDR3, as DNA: TGCAGCGTTACGGTGACAGATACGCAGTATTTT. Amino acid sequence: CSVTVTDTQYF.

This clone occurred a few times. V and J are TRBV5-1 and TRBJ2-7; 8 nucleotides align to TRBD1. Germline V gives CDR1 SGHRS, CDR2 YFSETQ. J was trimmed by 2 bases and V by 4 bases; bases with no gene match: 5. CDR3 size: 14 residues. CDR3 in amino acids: CASSPRDRPYEQYF. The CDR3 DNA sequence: TGCGCCAGCAGCCCCCGGGACAGGCCCTACGAGCAGTACTTC.

CDR3: CASSQALTGNTEAFF. CDR3 in DNA: TGTGCCAGCAGCCAAGCATTGACAGGGAACACTGAAGCTTTCTTT. This chain joins TRBV4-2 and TRBJ1-1, with TRBD1 as a possible D gene (6 bases). The length of the CDR3 is 15 residues. Germline assignment: CDR1 LGHNA and CDR2 YNFKEQ. Trimming removed 1 base at V and 1 base at J, with 10 bases between.

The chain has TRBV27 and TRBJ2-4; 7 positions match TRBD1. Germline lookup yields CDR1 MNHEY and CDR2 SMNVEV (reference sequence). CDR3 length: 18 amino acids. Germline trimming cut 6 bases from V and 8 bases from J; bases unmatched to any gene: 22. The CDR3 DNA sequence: TGTGCCAGCAGCCCCCGTCAACAGGGGCGAGTTGGTAGGGACATTCAGTACTTC. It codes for CASSPRQQGRVGRDIQYF.